The rows below give T cell receptor beta chains drawn from one sample of a study of shared T cell receptors in the human thymus. The data were produced by immunoSEQ multiplex PCR, yet TCRdb's version contains in-frame clones alone and is incomplete. The sample shows hundreds of thousands of clones, 75% to 90% of them seen only once. The same specimen was also included in a second study, on human thymus T cells.

The sample consisted of thymocytes. Receptors originate from a girl less than two years old with a congenital heart defect. CDR3s include the opening cysteine and the closing phenylalanine or tryptophan. Fields, in order: V gene, clone size, D gene, J gene, CDR3 DNA, CDR3 protein. The D gene is left open where the match is weak. Rows may omit the clone size; those that give it use once, few, many or a size class.

v_gene: TRBV6-4
abundance: NA
d_gene: TRBD2
j_gene: TRBJ2-1
CDR3nt: TGTGCCACCTCACGGGGGCTAGCGGGGGGGAGCTCCTACAATGAGCAGTTCTTC
CDR3aa: CATSRGLAGGSSYNEQFF

v_gene: TRBV4-3
abundance: NA
d_gene: TRBD2
j_gene: TRBJ2-1
CDR3nt: TGCGCCAGCGGAGTGGGGCTAGCGGGGATTAATGAGCAGTTCTTC
CDR3aa: CASGVGLAGINEQFF

v_gene: TRBV11-2
abundance: NA
d_gene: NA
j_gene: TRBJ1-1
CDR3nt: TGTGCCAGCAGCTTACCGGTGAACACTGAAGCTTTCTTT
CDR3aa: CASSLPVNTEAFF

v_gene: TRBV28
abundance: NA
d_gene: TRBD2
j_gene: TRBJ2-5
CDR3nt: TGTGCCAGCAGTTTAGGGGAGGGTCCTTTTTTGGCCCAGTACTTC
CDR3aa: CASSLGEGPFLAQYF

v_gene: TRBV19
abundance: NA
d_gene: TRBD1
j_gene: TRBJ1-5
CDR3nt: TGTGCCAGTAGCCTCCTGCCGGGACAGCTATATAGCAATCAGCCCCAGCATTTT
CDR3aa: CASSLLPGQLYSNQPQHF

v_gene: TRBV28
abundance: NA
d_gene: NA
j_gene: TRBJ1-5
CDR3nt: TGTGCCAGCAGACCACAGGGTGGGGGCAATCAGCCCCAGCATTTT
CDR3aa: CASRPQGGGNQPQHF

v_gene: TRBV7-3
abundance: NA
d_gene: TRBD2
j_gene: TRBJ2-1
CDR3nt: TGTGCCAGCAGCTTAAATAGCGGGGGGATGTCCTACAATGAGCAGTTCTTC
CDR3aa: CASSLNSGGMSYNEQFF

v_gene: TRBV6-5
abundance: NA
d_gene: TRBD1
j_gene: TRBJ2-1
CDR3nt: TGTGCCAGCAGATACCGGGACAGCCTCTACAATGAGCAGTTCTTC
CDR3aa: CASRYRDSLYNEQFF

v_gene: TRBV14
abundance: NA
d_gene: NA
j_gene: TRBJ2-3
CDR3nt: TGTGCCAGCAGCCAAGGAGCTGTACGCGGCACAGATACGCAGTATTTT
CDR3aa: CASSQGAVRGTDTQYF

v_gene: TRBV6-1
abundance: NA
d_gene: NA
j_gene: TRBJ1-1
CDR3nt: TGTGCCAGCAGGGTGGGAGGCACTGAAGCTTTCTTT
CDR3aa: CASRVGGTEAFF

v_gene: TRBV5-4
abundance: NA
d_gene: NA
j_gene: TRBJ1-5
CDR3nt: TGTGCCAGCAGCCCCGTGGAGAACGGGAAGGTTTATCAGCCCCAGCATTTT
CDR3aa: CASSPVENGKVYQPQHF

v_gene: TRBV5-4
abundance: NA
d_gene: NA
j_gene: TRBJ2-1
CDR3nt: TGTGCCAGCAGCTCGCCGAATAGTTCCTACAATGAGCAGTTCTTC
CDR3aa: CASSSPNSSYNEQFF

v_gene: TRBV27
abundance: NA
d_gene: NA
j_gene: TRBJ1-1
CDR3nt: TGTGCCAGCATGACAGGAGCTGAAGCTTTCTTT
CDR3aa: CASMTGAEAFF

v_gene: TRBV6-5
abundance: NA
d_gene: NA
j_gene: TRBJ1-2
CDR3nt: TGTGCCAGCACCGGGTATACAGGGTCCAGCTATGGCTACACCTTC
CDR3aa: CASTGYTGSSYGYTF

v_gene: TRBV19
abundance: NA
d_gene: NA
j_gene: TRBJ1-3
CDR3nt: TGTGCCAGTAGTATAACGTTGGGCTTACCCTCTGGAAACACCATATATTTT
CDR3aa: CASSITLGLPSGNTIYF

v_gene: TRBV4-1
abundance: NA
d_gene: NA
j_gene: TRBJ1-2
CDR3nt: TGCGCCAGCAGCCAAGAACCTTCAGGGTTGCGGACGAATGGCTACACCTTC
CDR3aa: CASSQEPSGLRTNGYTF

v_gene: TRBV9
abundance: NA
d_gene: TRBD1
j_gene: TRBJ1-6
CDR3nt: TGTGCCAGCAGCCCCCAGACAGGGGGCGTTACCTCACCCCTCCACTTT
CDR3aa: CASSPQTGGVTSPLHF

v_gene: TRBV6-5
abundance: NA
d_gene: NA
j_gene: TRBJ2-1
CDR3nt: TGTGCCAGCAGTTACCCCCCCGGGACTCCTCGTAATGAGCAGTTCTTC
CDR3aa: CASSYPPGTPRNEQFF

v_gene: TRBV19
abundance: NA
d_gene: NA
j_gene: TRBJ2-3
CDR3nt: TGTGCCAGTAGTAACCTACCCATTAGCACAGATACGCAGTATTTT
CDR3aa: CASSNLPISTDTQYF

v_gene: TRBV9
abundance: few
d_gene: TRBD1
j_gene: TRBJ2-3
CDR3nt: TGTGCCAGCAGCTTCCAGGGACAGTTCACAGATACGCAGTATTTT
CDR3aa: CASSFQGQFTDTQYF

v_gene: TRBV27
abundance: NA
d_gene: NA
j_gene: TRBJ1-3
CDR3nt: TGTGCCAGCAGTCCGGGGACTAGAGGTGGAAACACCATATATTTT
CDR3aa: CASSPGTRGGNTIYF

v_gene: TRBV28
abundance: NA
d_gene: TRBD1
j_gene: TRBJ2-7
CDR3nt: TGTGCCAGCAGTTCTCGGACAGGGCAATACGAGCAGTACTTC
CDR3aa: CASSSRTGQYEQYF

v_gene: TRBV7-6
abundance: NA
d_gene: TRBD1
j_gene: TRBJ1-4
CDR3nt: TGTGCCAGCAGCCGAGACAGGGTGAATGAAAAACTGTTTTTT
CDR3aa: CASSRDRVNEKLFF

v_gene: TRBV5-1
abundance: NA
d_gene: TRBD1
j_gene: TRBJ1-1
CDR3nt: TGCGCCAGCAGCTTGGAGGGACAGCTGAACACTGAAGCTTTCTTT
CDR3aa: CASSLEGQLNTEAFF

v_gene: TRBV4-2
abundance: NA
d_gene: NA
j_gene: TRBJ2-1
CDR3nt: TGTGCCAGCAGAAAAAGGACAGCCGGATACAATGAGCAGTTCTTC
CDR3aa: CASRKRTAGYNEQFF

v_gene: TRBV28
abundance: NA
d_gene: TRBD2
j_gene: TRBJ2-2
CDR3nt: TGTGCCAGCACCTCAAGCGGGGTCGGGGAGCTGTTTTTT
CDR3aa: CASTSSGVGELFF

v_gene: TRBV7-3
abundance: NA
d_gene: TRBD2
j_gene: TRBJ2-1
CDR3nt: TGTGCCAGCAGCTTAATGGCCGGGCTAGCGGGGGAAAACAATGAGCAGTTCTTC
CDR3aa: CASSLMAGLAGENNEQFF

v_gene: TRBV5-1
abundance: NA
d_gene: NA
j_gene: TRBJ1-2
CDR3nt: TGCGCCAGCAGCTTGTGGGGCCAGGGCAACTATGGCTACACCTTC
CDR3aa: CASSLWGQGNYGYTF

v_gene: TRBV5-1
abundance: NA
d_gene: TRBD2
j_gene: TRBJ2-7
CDR3nt: TGCGCCAGCAGCTCGGGACTAGCGGGGGGGCCTGCCTACGAGCAGTACTTC
CDR3aa: CASSSGLAGGPAYEQYF

v_gene: TRBV7-9
abundance: few
d_gene: NA
j_gene: TRBJ2-2
CDR3nt: TGTGCCAGCAGCTTAGCGGGGGCCCTGGGCGGGGAGCTGTTTTTT
CDR3aa: CASSLAGALGGELFF

v_gene: TRBV19
abundance: NA
d_gene: TRBD1
j_gene: TRBJ1-6
CDR3nt: TGTGCCAGTAGTATTCAGCCAGGGGGCTATAATTCCCCCCTCCACTTT
CDR3aa: CASSIQPGGYNSPLHF

v_gene: TRBV14
abundance: NA
d_gene: NA
j_gene: TRBJ1-1
CDR3nt: TGTGCCAGCAGCCAATTCTTCAGAGGGTCGGTGGGGAGCCGGATGAACACTGAAGCTTTCTTT
CDR3aa: CASSQFFRGSVGSRMNTEAFF

v_gene: TRBV6-5
abundance: NA
d_gene: TRBD1
j_gene: TRBJ1-2
CDR3nt: TGTGCCAGCAAACTCGGGACAGGGGATAGCTATGGCTACACCTTC
CDR3aa: CASKLGTGDSYGYTF

v_gene: TRBV10-3
abundance: NA
d_gene: NA
j_gene: TRBJ1-3
CDR3nt: TGTGCCATCAGTGAGTCCAGGGGAAACACCATATATTTT
CDR3aa: CAISESRGNTIYF

v_gene: TRBV11-2
abundance: NA
d_gene: TRBD2
j_gene: TRBJ2-7
CDR3nt: TGTGCCAGCAGCTTAAAAGTGGGTAAGGCGGGGGCCTACGAGCAGTACTTC
CDR3aa: CASSLKVGKAGAYEQYF

v_gene: TRBV5-6
abundance: NA
d_gene: TRBD1
j_gene: TRBJ2-7
CDR3nt: TGTGCCAGTCAACACCGGGACAGGAGCTCCTACGAGCAGTACTTC
CDR3aa: CASQHRDRSSYEQYF

v_gene: TRBV28
abundance: NA
d_gene: TRBD2
j_gene: TRBJ2-5
CDR3nt: TGTGCCAGTTCCAGGACTAGCGAATGGCAAGAGACCCAGTACTTC
CDR3aa: CASSRTSEWQETQYF

v_gene: TRBV7-3
abundance: once
d_gene: TRBD2
j_gene: TRBJ2-1
CDR3nt: TGTGCCAGCAGCCTCGGACTAGCGGGGTCCTACAATGAGCAGTTCTTC
CDR3aa: CASSLGLAGSYNEQFF

v_gene: TRBV28
abundance: NA
d_gene: NA
j_gene: TRBJ2-7
CDR3nt: TGTGCCAGCAGCTCACAGGGATCCCCCTACGAGCAGTACTTC
CDR3aa: CASSSQGSPYEQYF

v_gene: TRBV7-3
abundance: NA
d_gene: NA
j_gene: TRBJ2-1
CDR3nt: TGTGCCAGCAGCTTAACGGGGGAACTTCGGGGGGCTCACCCCCCAGGATACAATGAGCAGTTCTTC
CDR3aa: CASSLTGELRGAHPPGYNEQFF

v_gene: TRBV5-4
abundance: NA
d_gene: NA
j_gene: TRBJ2-2
CDR3nt: TGTGCCAGCAGCTTCGGCCCGTACAGAGCAACCGGGGAGCTGTTTTTT
CDR3aa: CASSFGPYRATGELFF

v_gene: TRBV6-5
abundance: NA
d_gene: NA
j_gene: TRBJ1-4
CDR3nt: TGTGCCAGCAGTTCCTCGGGCCGTTTTTCGCTGTTTTTT
CDR3aa: CASSSSGRFSLFF

v_gene: TRBV7-9
abundance: NA
d_gene: TRBD1
j_gene: TRBJ1-2
CDR3nt: TGTGCCAGCAGCTTAGGGGGATCGCCGGGACAGTTAAACTATGGCTACACCTTC
CDR3aa: CASSLGGSPGQLNYGYTF

v_gene: TRBV4-3
abundance: few
d_gene: TRBD1
j_gene: TRBJ1-1
CDR3nt: TGCGCCAGCAGCACAACCCAGGGACAGGGCAGTACTGAAGCTTTCTTT
CDR3aa: CASSTTQGQGSTEAFF

v_gene: TRBV4-2
abundance: NA
d_gene: NA
j_gene: TRBJ1-1
CDR3nt: TGTGCCAGCAGCCAGGGGTCCGGGATATTAACGAACACTGAAGCTTTCTTT
CDR3aa: CASSQGSGILTNTEAFF

v_gene: TRBV29-1
abundance: NA
d_gene: NA
j_gene: TRBJ2-7
CDR3nt: TGCAGCGTTAGAACTTACGAGCAGTACTTC
CDR3aa: CSVRTYEQYF

v_gene: TRBV11-2
abundance: NA
d_gene: NA
j_gene: TRBJ2-3
CDR3nt: TGTGCCAGCAGCTTAGCGTCTTTCCCGGAAGGGGGGCAGTATTTT
CDR3aa: CASSLASFPEGGQYF

v_gene: TRBV28
abundance: NA
d_gene: NA
j_gene: TRBJ1-4
CDR3nt: TGTGCCAGCAGGACCCAGGGGAATGAAAAACTGTTTTTT
CDR3aa: CASRTQGNEKLFF

v_gene: TRBV18
abundance: NA
d_gene: TRBD1
j_gene: TRBJ2-6
CDR3nt: TGTGCCAGCTACCGGGACAGGGTCGACGGGGCCAACGTCCTGACTTTC
CDR3aa: CASYRDRVDGANVLTF

v_gene: TRBV2
abundance: NA
d_gene: TRBD1
j_gene: TRBJ1-2
CDR3nt: TGTGCCAGCAGGGACCACAGGGGGCTGGACTATGGCTACACCTTC
CDR3aa: CASRDHRGLDYGYTF

v_gene: TRBV27
abundance: NA
d_gene: NA
j_gene: TRBJ1-2
CDR3nt: TGTGCCAGCAGTCCGTTTCTCGACAGGTCTGGCTACACCTTC
CDR3aa: CASSPFLDRSGYTF

v_gene: TRBV13
abundance: NA
d_gene: TRBD1
j_gene: TRBJ1-6
CDR3nt: TGTGCCAGCAGCTCTCGGGACAGGGGATCACCCCTCCACTTT
CDR3aa: CASSSRDRGSPLHF

v_gene: TRBV2
abundance: NA
d_gene: NA
j_gene: TRBJ1-2
CDR3nt: TGTGCCACCCCGACTGGAAAATTCAGTCCTAACTATGGCTACACCTTC
CDR3aa: CATPTGKFSPNYGYTF

v_gene: TRBV7-2
abundance: NA
d_gene: NA
j_gene: TRBJ2-7
CDR3nt: TGTGCCAGCACCCCGAGGGGCGGGGCCTCCTACGAGCAGTACTTC
CDR3aa: CASTPRGGASYEQYF